The 21 T cell receptor beta chains below come from one sample, sequenced in a study of blood T cell repertoires in COVID-19 (dated by TCRdb to the early 2020s). The library was made by the immunoSEQ multiplex PCR assay. TCRdb stores this immuneACCESS table with in-frame sequences only. Part of the clones is absent; in the studies checked, under half of the shortfall reflects unresolved V genes, and no reason is known for the rest. The sample table shows around 44,000 clones, and 81% are seen once. The ten largest account for over 30% of the sample. Sequencing used peripheral blood. Receptors originate from a man in his forties with active or convalescent COVID-19.

V gene TRBV18 combines with J gene TRBJ2-6; D possibly corresponds to TRBD2 (5 bases). The germline V gene has CDR1 KGHSH and CDR2 LQKENI. The CDR3 length is 18 residues. Trimming removed 1 base at V and 3 bases at J, with 16 bases between. In nucleotides, the CDR3 is TGTGCCAGCTCACCACGGGCTACTTTTGGGAGTGGGGCCAACGTCCTGACTTTC. Protein: CASSPRATFGSGANVLTF.

This chain links TRBV19 with TRBJ2-5; TRBD2 is a possible D gene (6 bases). The CDR3 spans 13 residues. Germline assignment: CDR1 LNHDA and CDR2 SQIVND (reference sequence). Trimming took off 1 base at V and 4 bases at J, with 7 bases between the two ends. CDR3 region: CASSIAAGETQYF. In nucleotides, the CDR3 is TGTGCCAGTAGTATAGCAGCGGGAGAGACCCAGTACTTC.

This clone occurred once. The chain couples TRBV9 to TRBJ2-5; possibly TRBD1 for D (6 bases). From germline, CDR1 is SGDLS and CDR2 YYNGEE. This CDR3 comprises 13 residues. V gave up 5 bases and J gave up 4 bases, with 12 bases separating them. The CDR3 loop is CASSTGMAETQYF. In DNA form, the CDR3 reads TGTGCCAGCAGTACAGGGATGGCAGAGACCCAGTACTTC.

This chain links TRBV7-9 with TRBJ1-1, with 8 bases identical to TRBD1. Germline CDR1 and CDR2: SEHNR and FQNEAQ (reference sequence). This CDR3 is 15 amino acids long. The V segment lost 3 bases and the J segment 1 base; nucleotides outside the gene matches: 4. CDR3 in DNA: TGTGCCAGCAGCTTGAGGACAGGGTGGAACACTGAAGCTTTCTTT. This gives the protein CASSLRTGWNTEAFF.

Only a few counts were recorded for this clone. This chain links TRBV2 with TRBJ2-1; 12 nucleotides agree with TRBD2. V shed 7 bases and J 8 bases; nucleotides not matched to a gene: 12. CDR1 SNHLY and CDR2 FYNNEI come from the germline V gene. CDR3 length: 16 residues. CDR3 loop: CASIKDLAGGPDEQFF. The CDR3 DNA is TGTGCCAGCATCAAGGATCTAGCGGGGGGGCCCGATGAGCAGTTCTTC.

The V call is TRBV11-2, the J call TRBJ2-3, with a weak D call TRBD2 (5 bases). The V gene's germline CDR1 is SGHAT and CDR2 FQNNGV. CDR3 size: 16 residues. The germline V and J ends were trimmed by 1 base and 0 bases, with 11 bases remaining between them. The CDR3 DNA sequence: TGTGCCAGCAGCTTAGGGACTTTACCTAGCACAGATACGCAGTATTTT. Amino acids: CASSLGTLPSTDTQYF. Full variable domain (remainder filled in from reference TRBV11-2 and TRBJ2-3): EAGVAQSPRYKIIEKRQSVAFWCNPISGHATLYWYQQILGQGPKLLIQFQNNGVVDDSQLPKDRFSAERLKGVDSTLKIQPAKLEDSAVYLCASSLGTLPSTDTQYFGPGTRLTVL.

This clone was found once. The chain employs TRBV5-1 and TRBJ1-1; a possible D gene is TRBD1 (5 bases). This CDR3 is built from 15 residues. The germline V gene has CDR1 SGHRS and CDR2 YFSETQ. V was cut by 4 bases and J by 4 bases, with 17 bases left in between. CDR3 nucleotide sequence: TGCGCCAGCAGCCTACAGGTTAATAGCCCCACTGAAGCTTTCTTT. It specifies CASSLQVNSPTEAFF. The full variable domain, completed using reference TRBV5-1 and TRBJ1-1, is KAGVTQTPRYLIKTRGQQVTLSCSPISGHRSVSWYQQTPGQGLQFLFEYFSETQRNKGNFPGRFSGRQFSNSRSEMNVSTLELGDSALYLCASSLQVNSPTEAFFGQGTRLTVV.

CDR3 loop: CSASFQSSGDEKLFF. The CDR3 nucleotides are TGCAGTGCTAGTTTTCAATCCTCCGGGGATGAAAAACTGTTTTTT. The chain employs TRBV20-1 and TRBJ1-4; D is uncertain. Per germline, CDR1 DFQATT and CDR2 SNEGSKA (reference sequence). The CDR3 is 15 amino acids. With 3 bases removed from V and 6 bases from J, the gap between germline ends came to 17 bases.

The genes are TRBV18 and TRBJ1-5; possible D gene TRBD1, 5 bases. V lost 3 bases to trimming and J lost 1 base, with 10 bases between them. Germline V gives CDR1 KGHSH, CDR2 LQKENI. The CDR3 runs to 15 residues. This CDR3 is CASSPGGRSNQPQHF. CDR3 coding DNA: TGTGCCAGCTCACCGGGGGGGAGGAGCAATCAGCCCCAGCATTTT.

The V call is TRBV4-3, the J call TRBJ2-5, with D possibly TRBD2 on 6 matching bases. Trimming removed 3 bases at V and 1 base at J, with 18 bases between. The germline gives CDR1 LGHNA, CDR2 YSLEER. The length of the CDR3 is 17 residues. For the CDR3, the DNA is TGCGCCAGCAGCCACTCCAAGATAGGCGGGGTCCAAGAGACCCAGTACTTC. The encoded protein is CASSHSKIGGVQETQYF.

This clone appeared a few times. J is TRBJ1-5 and V is TRBV4-1; TRBD1 matches 7 bases. Trimming removed 1 base from V and 6 bases from J; junction bases left unmatched: 12. Germline lookup yields CDR1 MGHRA and CDR2 YSYEKL. The CDR3 length is 17 residues. CDR3 bases: TGCGCCAGCAGCCAAGTAGGGGGCCGGGAGAAGAGTCAGCCCCAGCATTTT. It translates to CASSQVGGREKSQPQHF.

This clone was recorded only once. The CDR3 here is CASSPRRDRAYGYTF. In DNA form, the CDR3 reads TGTGCCAGCAGTCCCCGCCGGGACAGGGCTTATGGCTACACCTTC. V is TRBV27 and J is TRBJ1-2, with 9 bases that match TRBD1. There are 15 residues in the CDR3. The germline CDR1 and CDR2 sequences are MNHEY and SMNVEV (reference sequence). V shed 5 bases, J shed 5 bases, and the junction held 9 bases outside the gene matches.

The J gene is TRBJ2-1, the V gene TRBV5-1; a weak D match, TRBD1 (6 bases). Trimming cost V 4 bases and J 0 bases, with 17 bases left between them. This CDR3 comprises 17 residues. Per the germline V gene, CDR1 is SGHRS and CDR2 is YFSETQ. This CDR3 is CASSKGGQPSSYNEQFF. CDR3 coding DNA: TGCGCCAGCAGCAAAGGCGGACAGCCCAGCTCCTACAATGAGCAGTTCTTC.

The chain combines TRBV5-1 with TRBJ1-6; perhaps TRBD1 as D (6 bases). Germline values: CDR1 SGHRS, CDR2 YFSETQ. The CDR3 has 13 amino acids. The V end was cut by 7 bases, the J end by 7 bases, with 12 bases between. The CDR3 reads CASSNRENSPLHF. The CDR3 DNA reads as TGCGCCAGCTCGAACAGGGAAAATTCACCCCTCCACTTT. Full variable domain (remainder filled in from reference TRBV5-1 and TRBJ1-6): KAGVTQTPRYLIKTRGQQVTLSCSPISGHRSVSWYQQTPGQGLQFLFEYFSETQRNKGNFPGRFSGRQFSNSRSEMNVSTLELGDSALYLCASSNRENSPLHFGNGTRLTVT.

The rearrangement joins TRBV30 to TRBJ2-1; the D gene is possibly TRBD1 (6 bases). CDR1 and CDR2 (germline): GTSNPN, SVGIG (reference sequence). V was cut by 3 bases and J by 0 bases, with 12 bases left in between. The CDR3 extends over 15 amino acids. CDR3 in DNA: TGTGCCTGGAGACGGACAGTCCCCTCCTACAATGAGCAGTTCTTC. Translated: CAWRRTVPSYNEQFF.

The J gene is TRBJ1-6, the V gene TRBV27; 10 bases are a match to TRBD1. V shed 5 bases, J shed 0 bases, and the junction held 4 bases outside the gene matches. CDR1 and CDR2 from the germline V gene are MNHEY and SMNVEV (reference sequence). The CDR3 has 17 residues. CDR3 bases: TGTGCCAGCAGTCCGGACAGGGGGAGCTCCTATAATTCACCCCTCCACTTT. It codes for CASSPDRGSSYNSPLHF.

This chain connects TRBV27 to TRBJ1-1, with 9 bases aligning to TRBD1. This CDR3 has 14 residues. Unmatched junction bases numbered 7, after V lost 5 bases and J lost 6 bases. Germline CDR1 reads MNHEY; CDR2 reads SMNVEV (reference sequence). The CDR3 DNA follows: TGTGCCAGCAGTACTCGGGACAGGGCTTCTGAAGCTTTCTTT. This gives the protein CASSTRDRASEAFF.

As DNA, the CDR3 is TGTGCCAGTACCAAAGGGACAGGTTCCTACGAGCAGTACTTC. This encodes CASTKGTGSYEQYF. The chain uses TRBV19 and TRBJ2-7, with TRBD1 matching 8 bases. The germline V gene encodes CDR1 LNHDA and CDR2 SQIVND (reference sequence). The length of the CDR3 is 14 residues. V was clipped by 7 bases and J by 1 base; unmatched bases: 6.

The chain carries TRBV29-1 and TRBJ1-1; D unclear. The V end was cut by 5 bases, the J end by 1 base, with 5 bases between. The CDR3 has 11 residues. The germline V gene has CDR1 SQVTM and CDR2 ANQGSEA. This chain's CDR3 is CSVKRNTEAFF. The CDR3 nucleotides are TGCAGCGTTAAGCGGAACACTGAAGCTTTCTTT.

The genes are TRBV11-3 and TRBJ1-4; perhaps TRBD1 as D (6 bases). CDR3 length: 14 residues. Trimming took 4 bases from V and 8 from J, leaving 14 bases between them. Germline CDR1 reads SGHNT; CDR2 reads YENEEA. This CDR3 reads CASSSSGVKEKLFF. DNA of the CDR3: TGTGCCAGCAGCTCATCAGGGGTCAAAGAAAAACTGTTTTTT.

This clone was recorded a few times. This chain connects TRBV6-6 to TRBJ1-3; TRBD1 is a possible D gene (5 bases). Germline loops: CDR1 MNHNY, CDR2 SVGAGI (reference sequence). Between the trimmed V and J ends, which lost 6 bases and 4 bases, there was a span of 16 bases. The length of the CDR3 is 15 residues. The DNA for the CDR3 is TGTGCCAGCAGCCGAGGGGAGGGATCGGGAAACACCATATATTTT. This codes for CASSRGEGSGNTIYF.